The 29 T cell receptor beta chains in this list originate from one sample, sequenced in a study of T cell responses to AZD1222 COVID-19 vaccine. Clones were read by immunoSEQ multiplex PCR, and TCRdb kept only the in-frame ones, dropping some. The table shows about 130,000 clones, with about 88% occurring only once. The starting material was peripheral blood, obtained 28 days after the second AZD1222 dose. These receptors originate from an adult who received the AZD1222 COVID-19 vaccine.

The chain combines TRBV10-3 with TRBJ1-2; a weak D match, TRBD1 (5 bases). The germline V and J ends were trimmed by 4 bases and 3 bases, with 12 bases remaining between them. The CDR3 length is 14 residues. CDR1 ENHRY and CDR2 SYGVKD come from the germline V gene. As DNA, the CDR3 is TGTGCCATCAGTGCCGGGGGTCGCGACTATGGCTACACCTTC. This encodes CAISAGGRDYGYTF.

The chain combines TRBV7-2 with TRBJ1-1; no clear D. Trimming pared 5 bases from V and 7 bases from J, leaving 14 bases between. CDR3 length: 13 amino acids. Germline CDR1 is SGHTA and CDR2 is FQGNSA. CDR3 residues: CASSHPREGEAFF. For the CDR3, the DNA is TGTGCCAGCAGCCACCCCCGGGAGGGTGAAGCTTTCTTT.

This chain connects TRBV5-1 to TRBJ1-1; D unresolved. The V gene's germline CDR1 is SGHRS and CDR2 YFSETQ. This CDR3 contains 13 residues. Trimming removed 1 base from V and 2 bases from J, with 6 bases in between. CDR3 sequence (DNA): TGCGCCAGCAGCTTGACAGCTAACACTGAAGCTTTCTTT. Translating gives CASSLTANTEAFF. Drawing the rest from reference TRBV5-1 and TRBJ1-1, the complete variable domain is KAGVTQTPRYLIKTRGQQVTLSCSPISGHRSVSWYQQTPGQGLQFLFEYFSETQRNKGNFPGRFSGRQFSNSRSEMNVSTLELGDSALYLCASSLTANTEAFFGQGTRLTVV.

This clone showed up just once. This rearrangement joins TRBV18 to TRBJ2-7; D unresolved. This CDR3 spans 14 amino acids. CDR1 is KGHSH, CDR2 LQKENI, per germline. V dropped 3 bases and J dropped 1 base, with 10 bases sitting between them. The CDR3, as DNA: TGTGCCAGCTCACCCGGACGGATTTCCTACGAGCAGTACTTC. Translation: CASSPGRISYEQYF.

About this clone itself: The same CDR3 arises from other DNA sequences in this sample as well. This chain joins TRBV5-1 and TRBJ1-1; 7 bases are shared with TRBD1. Trimming took 4 bases from V and 3 from J; bases not matched to a gene: 6. The CDR3 is made up of 14 amino acids. Germline V CDR1 and CDR2: SGHRS, YFSETQ. The CDR3 spells CASSRQGGDTEAFF. Here the CDR3 DNA reads TGCGCCAGCAGCCGACAGGGAGGCGACACTGAAGCTTTCTTT.

V is TRBV19 and J is TRBJ1-1; 9 nucleotides agree with TRBD1. Germline CDR1 reads LNHDA; CDR2 reads SQIVND (reference sequence). The CDR3 loop spans 15 amino acids. J gave up 10 bases and V 0 bases, and 9 bases lay outside the gene matches. The CDR3 here is CASSIEDRGTRGAFF. The CDR3 nucleotides are TGTGCCAGTAGTATAGAGGACAGGGGTACCAGGGGAGCTTTCTTT.

This clone came up a few times. The rearrangement joins TRBV2 to TRBJ2-7, with TRBD2 as a possible D gene (6 bases). The CDR3 covers 16 residues. Trimming removed 6 bases from V and 2 bases from J, with 20 bases in between. From germline, CDR1 is SNHLY and CDR2 FYNNEI. CDR3 in amino acids: CASSVGLLASTYEQYF. In DNA, the CDR3 is TGTGCCAGCAGCGTGGGACTGCTAGCAAGTACCTACGAGCAGTACTTC.

Notes on this clone: Relative to the germline gene, one junction end is altered; a read error may explain this. This chain connects TRBV13 to TRBJ2-7, with a weak D call TRBD1 (6 bases). The CDR3 has 14 amino acids. In germline, CDR1 is PRHDT, CDR2 FYEKMQ (reference sequence). This CDR3 is CASSLEQGSHEQYF. In DNA form, the CDR3 reads TGTGCCAGCAGCTTAGAACAGGGCTCCCACGAGCAGTACTTC.

J is TRBJ1-5 and V is TRBV19; 9 nucleotides align to TRBD1. The CDR3 extends over 16 amino acids. Germline lookup yields CDR1 LNHDA and CDR2 SQIVND (reference sequence). V shed 7 bases, J shed 9 bases, and the junction held 16 bases outside the gene matches. In DNA form, the CDR3 reads TGTGCCAGTACCCGTTTCGAGACAGGGGGGACGGGGCCCCAGCATTTT. Encoded protein: CASTRFETGGTGPQHF. The full variable domain, its missing parts supplied by reference TRBV19 and TRBJ1-5, is DGGITQSPKYLFRKEGQNVTLSCEQNLNHDAMYWYRQDPGQGLRLIYYSQIVNDFQKGDIAEGYSVSREKKESFPLTVTSAQKNPTAFYLCASTRFETGGTGPQHFGDGTRLSIL.

The CDR3 region has the DNA TGTGCCAGTAGTCAGGGATCAGGGGCTATCGGCTACACCTTC. Amino acid sequence: CASSQGSGAIGYTF. The chain recombines TRBV19 with TRBJ1-2, with a possible D match to TRBD1 (6 bases). Trimming took 5 bases from V and 8 from J, leaving 18 bases between them. Germline CDR1 is LNHDA and CDR2 is SQIVND (reference sequence). The CDR3 consists of 14 residues.

CDR3 in amino acids: CASSRGQGIGTDTQYF. CDR3 nucleotide sequence: TGTGCCAGCAGCCGGGGACAGGGGATAGGCACAGATACGCAGTATTTT. V gene TRBV5-5 combines with J gene TRBJ2-3; 10 bases fit TRBD1. Unmatched junction bases numbered 6, after V lost 4 bases and J lost 1 base. Germline CDR1 reads SGHKS; CDR2 reads YYEKEE (reference sequence). CDR3 length equals 16 residues.

The chain links TRBV7-2 to TRBJ1-1; D is uncertain. V lost 5 bases, J lost 3 bases, and 4 bases lay in between. CDR1 and CDR2 from the germline V gene are SGHTA and FQGNSA. The CDR3 extends over 11 amino acids. The CDR3 DNA reads as TGTGCCAGCAGCACCTACACTGAAGCTTTCTTT. This sequence encodes CASSTYTEAFF.

The J gene is TRBJ1-1, the V gene TRBV5-5; D is perhaps TRBD1 (6 bases). The CDR3 consists of 14 residues. The ends were cut back, 6 bases at V and 4 bases at J, with 16 bases in the middle. CDR1 SGHKS and CDR2 YYEKEE come from the germline V gene (reference sequence). Written as DNA, the CDR3 is TGTGCCAGCATCTCTTCCGGGGGCATCACTGAAGCTTTCTTT. It encodes CASISSGGITEAFF.

This chain connects TRBV10-1 to TRBJ1-2; TRBD1 is a possible D gene (5 bases). The germline V gene has CDR1 WNHNN and CDR2 SYGVQD (reference sequence). Trimming removed 3 bases from V and 2 bases from J, with 10 bases in between. The CDR3 runs 14 residues. CDR3 DNA sequence: TGCGCCAGCAGTGACCCGGGGCAGAACTATGGCTACACCTTC. This sequence encodes CASSDPGQNYGYTF.

The rearrangement links TRBV10-2 to TRBJ2-1; tentative D call: TRBD1 (5 bases). This CDR3 comprises 14 residues. Per germline, CDR1 WSHSY and CDR2 SAAADI. The germline V and J ends were trimmed by 4 bases and 6 bases, with 13 bases remaining between them. CDR3 DNA: TGCGCCAGCAGTGGCTCTAGTGGGGCCAATGAGCAGTTCTTC. This sequence encodes CASSGSSGANEQFF.

The chain recombines TRBV9 with TRBJ1-4, with D possibly being TRBD1 (5 bases). The CDR3 totals 14 residues. V was shortened by 2 bases and J by 0 bases, with 5 bases between the two germline ends. Germline CDR1 SGDLS, CDR2 YYNGEE. The CDR3 bases are TGTGCCAGCAGCGTGACAGCAACTAATGAAAAACTGTTTTTT. Its translation: CASSVTATNEKLFF.

The J gene is TRBJ1-3, the V gene TRBV6-6; D is uncertain. Germline V CDR1 and CDR2: MNHNY, SVGAGI (reference sequence). V was trimmed by 6 bases and J by 9 bases, leaving 12 bases between them. This CDR3 comprises 12 residues. The CDR3 DNA reads as TGTGCCAGCAGCCTAATCTCAGGCACCATATATTTT. It codes for CASSLISGTIYF.

This chain links TRBV7-9 with TRBJ1-4, with 10 bases lining up with TRBD1. CDR1 and CDR2 (germline): SEHNR, FQNEAQ (reference sequence). The J segment lost 4 bases and the V segment lost 0 bases, leaving 2 bases of the junction unmatched. This CDR3 is built from 16 residues. The CDR3 protein is CASSLAGTGVNEKLFF. CDR3 coding DNA: TGTGCCAGCAGCTTAGCCGGGACAGGGGTTAATGAAAAACTGTTTTTT.

This clone was seen only once. The genes are TRBV7-9 and TRBJ1-5; no clear D gene. V gave up 5 bases and J gave up 5 bases, with 10 bases separating them. Germline lookup yields CDR1 SEHNR and CDR2 FQNEAQ (reference sequence). The CDR3 spans 13 residues. The CDR3 protein is CASSQYGDQPQHF. The CDR3 DNA is TGTGCCAGCAGCCAATATGGCGATCAGCCCCAGCATTTT.

V gene TRBV27 combines with J gene TRBJ2-1, with 10 bases matching TRBD2. The germline gives CDR1 MNHEY, CDR2 SMNVEV (reference sequence). V gave up 5 bases and J gave up 6 bases; unmatched junction bases: 13. The CDR3 contains 17 residues. CDR3 nucleotides: TGTGCCAGCAGTCCCCTCTCCAGCGGGGGGGCACCCAATGAGCAGTTCTTC. Translated, it gives CASSPLSSGGAPNEQFF.

This rearrangement joins TRBV3-1 (or the pseudogene TRBV3-2) to TRBJ2-1; unclear D gene. CDR3 size: 13 residues. In germline, CDR1 is LGHDT, CDR2 YNNKEL (reference sequence). V was shortened by 3 bases and J by 3 bases, with 6 bases between the two germline ends. The CDR3 region is CASSQGYYNEQFF. CDR3 nucleotide sequence: TGTGCCAGCAGCCAGGGGTACTACAATGAGCAGTTCTTC.

The chain carries TRBV5-1 and TRBJ2-7, with 10 bases matching TRBD2. CDR1 and CDR2 (germline): SGHRS, YFSETQ. Trimming removed 4 bases from V and 3 bases from J; junction bases left unmatched: 7. The CDR3 runs 15 residues. The CDR3 here is CASSGTGTSVYEQYF. Here the CDR3 DNA reads TGCGCCAGCAGCGGAACCGGGACTAGCGTCTACGAGCAGTACTTC.

The chain recombines TRBV6-2 or TRBV6-3 with TRBJ2-2; no definite D call. The V gene lost 5 bases and the J gene lost 0 bases, with 7 bases spanning the gap. The length of the CDR3 is 14 residues. Germline V gene lookup returns CDR1 MNHEY and CDR2 SVGEGT. The CDR3 nucleotides are TGTGCCAGCAGTCAATATCCGAACACCGGGGAGCTGTTTTTT. This gives the protein CASSQYPNTGELFF.

The chain combines TRBV3-1 (or the pseudogene TRBV3-2) with TRBJ1-1; the D gene is possibly TRBD1 (6 bases). The CDR3 is 17 amino acids. Trimming shortened V by 3 bases and J by 0 bases, and 17 bases separated the two germline ends. Germline CDR1 is LGHDT and CDR2 is YNNKEL (reference sequence). CDR3 coding DNA: TGTGCCAGCAGCCACCTGAAGACAGGCGGTATGAACACTGAAGCTTTCTTT. This translates into CASSHLKTGGMNTEAFF.

This clone was seen a handful of times. The rearrangement uses TRBV5-4 and TRBJ1-1; D possibly corresponds to TRBD1 (5 bases). There are 15 residues in the CDR3. CDR1 is SGHNT, CDR2 YYREEE, per germline (reference sequence). Trimming took off 0 bases at V and 4 bases at J, with 13 bases between the two ends. The CDR3: CASSLGRGGITEAFF. The CDR3 DNA follows: TGTGCCAGCAGCTTGGGTAGGGGAGGGATCACTGAAGCTTTCTTT. The full variable domain, in which reference TRBV5-4 and TRBJ1-1 provide the parts outside the CDR3, is ETGVTQSPTHLIKTRGQQVTLRCSSQSGHNTVSWYQQALGQGPQFIFQYYREEENGRGNFPPRFSGLQFPNYSSELNVNALELDDSALYLCASSLGRGGITEAFFGQGTRLTVV.

The CDR3 sequence is CAWSGRARFYGYTF. The CDR3, as DNA: TGTGCCTGGAGTGGCCGGGCCAGATTTTATGGCTACACCTTC. The V gene is TRBV30, the J gene TRBJ1-2; D not resolved. The CDR3 covers 14 residues. V dropped 1 base and J dropped 5 bases, with 14 bases sitting between them. Germline V gene data show CDR1 as GTSNPN and CDR2 as SVGIG (reference sequence).

This clone appeared once. The chain links TRBV7-2 to TRBJ2-2; 7 nucleotides line up with TRBD1. With 7 bases clipped from V and 0 bases from J, the junction kept 8 bases outside the gene matches. Germline V gene lookup returns CDR1 SGHTA and CDR2 FQGNSA. CDR3 length: 16 residues. The CDR3 nucleotides read TGTGCCAGCAAAACTCGACAGGGTGCGAACACCGGGGAGCTGTTTTTT. Protein sequence: CASKTRQGANTGELFF. Variable domain in full (rest from reference TRBV7-2 and TRBJ2-2): GAGVSQSPSNKVTEKGKDVELRCDPISGHTALYWYRQSLGQGLEFLIYFQGNSAPDKSGLPSDRFSAERTGGSVSTLTIQRTQQEDSAVYLCASKTRQGANTGELFFGEGSRLTVL.

This clone turned up a few times. This CDR3 reads CASGSDRENGELFF. The CDR3 DNA reads as TGTGCTAGTGGTTCCGACAGGGAGAACGGGGAGCTGTTTTTT. The chain employs TRBV12-5 and TRBJ2-2; TRBD1 matches at 7 bases. The CDR3 is 14 residues long. Germline CDR1 and CDR2: LGHNT and FRNRAP. With 4 bases clipped from V and 7 bases from J, the junction kept 6 bases outside the gene matches.

The V and J genes are TRBV6-5 and TRBJ2-5; D is possibly TRBD1 (6 bases). From germline, CDR1 is MNHEY and CDR2 SVGAGI. CDR3 length: 14 amino acids. Between the trimmed V and J ends, which lost 6 bases and 3 bases, there was a span of 14 bases. CDR3 nucleotides: TGTGCCAGCAGAAAAAGGACAGCCAAAGAGACCCAGTACTTC. Its protein is CASRKRTAKETQYF.